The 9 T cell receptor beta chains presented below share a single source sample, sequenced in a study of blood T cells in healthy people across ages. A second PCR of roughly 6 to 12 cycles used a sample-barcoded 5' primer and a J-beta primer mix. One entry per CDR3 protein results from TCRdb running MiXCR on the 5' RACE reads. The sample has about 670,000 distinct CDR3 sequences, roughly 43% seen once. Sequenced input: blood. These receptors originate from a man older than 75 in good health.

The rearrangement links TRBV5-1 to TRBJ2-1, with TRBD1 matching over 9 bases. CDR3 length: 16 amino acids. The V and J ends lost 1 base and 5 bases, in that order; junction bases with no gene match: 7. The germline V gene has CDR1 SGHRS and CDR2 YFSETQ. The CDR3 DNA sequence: TGCGCCAGCAGCTTGAGACAAGGACAGGGGAACAATGAGCAGTTCTTC. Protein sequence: CASSLRQGQGNNEQFF.

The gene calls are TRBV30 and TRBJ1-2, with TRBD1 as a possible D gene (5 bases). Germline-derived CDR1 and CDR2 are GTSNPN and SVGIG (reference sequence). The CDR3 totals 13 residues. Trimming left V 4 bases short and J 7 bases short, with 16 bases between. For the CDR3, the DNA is TGTGCCTGGAACATCGGGGGACGAGGTGGCTACACCTTC. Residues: CAWNIGGRGGYTF.

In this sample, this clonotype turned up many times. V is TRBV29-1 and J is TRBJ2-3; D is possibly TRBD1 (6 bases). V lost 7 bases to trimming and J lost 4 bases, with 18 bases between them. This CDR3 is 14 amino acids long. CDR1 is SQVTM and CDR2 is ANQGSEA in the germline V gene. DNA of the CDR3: TGCAGCGCAAATAGTGGCAGGGGCGCAGATACGCAGTATTTT. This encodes CSANSGRGADTQYF.

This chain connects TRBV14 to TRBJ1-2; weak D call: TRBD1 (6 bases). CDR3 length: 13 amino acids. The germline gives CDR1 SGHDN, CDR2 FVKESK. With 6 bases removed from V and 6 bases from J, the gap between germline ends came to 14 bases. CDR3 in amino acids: CASSTQGFDGYTF. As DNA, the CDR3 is TGTGCCAGCAGTACACAGGGCTTTGATGGCTACACCTTC.

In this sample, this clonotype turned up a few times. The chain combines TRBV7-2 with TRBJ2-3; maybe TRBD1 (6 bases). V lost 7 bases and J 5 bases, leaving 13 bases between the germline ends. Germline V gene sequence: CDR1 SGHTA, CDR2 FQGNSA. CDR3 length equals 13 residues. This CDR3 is CASNNRAKDTQYF. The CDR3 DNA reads TGTGCCAGCAACAACAGGGCGAAAGATACGCAGTATTTT.

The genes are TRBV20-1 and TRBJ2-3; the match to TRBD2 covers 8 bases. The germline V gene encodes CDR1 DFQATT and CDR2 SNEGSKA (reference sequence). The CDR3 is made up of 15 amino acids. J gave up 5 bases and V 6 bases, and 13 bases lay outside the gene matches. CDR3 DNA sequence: TGCAGTGCCGAGCGGGGGTCTACGGCAGGAGATACGCAGTATTTT. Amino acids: CSAERGSTAGDTQYF.

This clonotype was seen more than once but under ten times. DNA for the CDR3: TGTGCCAGCAGCTTCGACGGGACAGGGGGGAGGGATGAGCAGTTCTTC. This sequence encodes CASSFDGTGGRDEQFF. The chain employs TRBV7-2 and TRBJ2-1; 11 bases align to TRBD1. CDR1 is SGHTA and CDR2 is FQGNSA in the germline V gene. J was trimmed by 8 bases and V by 3 bases; bases with no gene match: 9. The CDR3 has 16 amino acids.

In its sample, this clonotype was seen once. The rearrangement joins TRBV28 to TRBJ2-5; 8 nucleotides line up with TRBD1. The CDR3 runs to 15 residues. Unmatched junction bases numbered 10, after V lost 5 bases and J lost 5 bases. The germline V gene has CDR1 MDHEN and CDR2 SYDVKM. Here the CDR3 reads CASSAAGTGGETQYF. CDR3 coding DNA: TGTGCCAGCAGTGCCGCCGGGACAGGAGGCGAGACCCAGTACTTC.

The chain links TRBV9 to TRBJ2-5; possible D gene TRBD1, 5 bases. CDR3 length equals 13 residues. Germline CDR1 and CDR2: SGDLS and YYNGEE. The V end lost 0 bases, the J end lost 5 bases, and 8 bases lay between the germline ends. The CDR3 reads CASSVVTGETQYF. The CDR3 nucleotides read TGTGCCAGCAGCGTAGTCACAGGCGAGACCCAGTACTTC.